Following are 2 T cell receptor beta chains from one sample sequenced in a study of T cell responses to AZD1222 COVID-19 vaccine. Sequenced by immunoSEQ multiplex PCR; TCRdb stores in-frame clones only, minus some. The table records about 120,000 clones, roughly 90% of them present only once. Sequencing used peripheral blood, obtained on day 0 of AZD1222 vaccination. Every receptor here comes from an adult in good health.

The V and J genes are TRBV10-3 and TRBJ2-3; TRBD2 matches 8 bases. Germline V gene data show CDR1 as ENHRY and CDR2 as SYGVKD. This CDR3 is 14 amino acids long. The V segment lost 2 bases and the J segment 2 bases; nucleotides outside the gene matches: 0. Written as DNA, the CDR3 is TGTGCCATCAGTGAGGGACTAGCCACAGATACGCAGTATTTT. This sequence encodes CAISEGLATDTQYF.

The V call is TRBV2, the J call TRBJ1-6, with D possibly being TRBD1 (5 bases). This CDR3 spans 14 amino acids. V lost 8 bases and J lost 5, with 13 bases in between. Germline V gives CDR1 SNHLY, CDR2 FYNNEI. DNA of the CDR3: TGTGCCAGCCGCCGGGACCCTCATAATTCACCCCTCCACTTT. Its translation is CASRRDPHNSPLHF.